These 7 T cell receptor beta chains were sequenced from one sample in a study of graft-versus-host responses after intestinal transplantation. Produced via immunoSEQ multiplex PCR; TCRdb's table is partial and in-frame only. Of about 14,000 clones in the sample, 80% to 90% were seen once. The input for sequencing was PBMCs, taken after intestinal transplantation. These receptors came from a human patient who received an intestinal transplant, so some T cells may come from the graft donor.

The chain combines TRBV19 with TRBJ1-5; 8 nucleotides align to TRBD1. The J segment lost 7 bases and the V segment lost 0 bases, leaving 8 bases of the junction unmatched. Germline V gene lookup returns CDR1 LNHDA and CDR2 SQIVND (reference sequence). CDR3 length equals 16 residues. The CDR3 loop reads CASSIDRAGGRQPQHF. In DNA, the CDR3 is TGTGCCAGTAGTATAGATCGGGCAGGGGGCAGGCAGCCCCAGCATTTT.

This chain connects TRBV11-3 to TRBJ2-2, with 9 bases aligning to TRBD2. CDR3 length: 15 amino acids. V lost 5 bases and J lost 0; bases outside the gene matches: 1. Germline assignment: CDR1 SGHNT and CDR2 YENEEA. The CDR3 loop reads CASSLAGTNTGELFF. CDR3 coding DNA: TGTGCCAGCAGCCTAGCGGGGACGAACACCGGGGAGCTGTTTTTT.

V and J are TRBV5-1 and TRBJ1-5; D remains ambiguous. Trimming pared 0 bases from V and 3 bases from J, leaving 7 bases between. Germline CDR1 reads SGHRS; CDR2 reads YFSETQ. There are 14 residues in the CDR3. CDR3 sequence: CASSLDPFNQPQHF. The DNA of the CDR3 is TGCGCCAGCAGCTTGGACCCTTTCAATCAGCCCCAGCATTTT.

This rearrangement joins TRBV18 to TRBJ1-5, with D possibly TRBD1 on 5 matching bases. Trimming left V 2 bases short and J 2 bases short, with 10 bases between. Looked up from germline, CDR1 is KGHSH and CDR2 is LQKENI. The CDR3 has 15 amino acids. CDR3 protein: CASSPTQGGNQPQHF. The DNA for the CDR3 is TGTGCCAGCTCACCAACCCAGGGAGGCAATCAGCCCCAGCATTTT.

In its sample, this clone was seen a few times. The chain recombines TRBV6-5 with TRBJ2-1, with D maybe TRBD1 (5 bases). Trimming cost V 2 bases and J 1 base, with 9 bases left between them. Germline V gene lookup returns CDR1 MNHEY and CDR2 SVGAGI. This CDR3 contains 15 residues. The chain's CDR3 is CASSYDAGSYNEQFF. The CDR3 coding sequence is TGTGCCAGCAGTTACGACGCAGGGTCCTACAATGAGCAGTTCTTC.

The V and J genes are TRBV7-9 and TRBJ2-7; D call uncertain. CDR3 length: 11 residues. The V end was cut by 3 bases, the J end by 7 bases, with 7 bases between. The germline gives CDR1 SEHNR, CDR2 FQNEAQ (reference sequence). This CDR3 is CASSFLMEQYF. The CDR3, as DNA: TGTGCCAGCAGCTTCTTGATGGAGCAGTACTTC.

The chain has TRBV19 and TRBJ2-1, with 7 bases aligning to TRBD2. This CDR3 has 12 amino acids. Germline CDR1 reads LNHDA; CDR2 reads SQIVND (reference sequence). Germline trimming cut 8 bases from V and 3 bases from J; bases unmatched to any gene: 1. Here the CDR3 reads CASWGGYNEQFF. The DNA of the CDR3 is TGTGCCAGTTGGGGGGGCTACAATGAGCAGTTCTTC.